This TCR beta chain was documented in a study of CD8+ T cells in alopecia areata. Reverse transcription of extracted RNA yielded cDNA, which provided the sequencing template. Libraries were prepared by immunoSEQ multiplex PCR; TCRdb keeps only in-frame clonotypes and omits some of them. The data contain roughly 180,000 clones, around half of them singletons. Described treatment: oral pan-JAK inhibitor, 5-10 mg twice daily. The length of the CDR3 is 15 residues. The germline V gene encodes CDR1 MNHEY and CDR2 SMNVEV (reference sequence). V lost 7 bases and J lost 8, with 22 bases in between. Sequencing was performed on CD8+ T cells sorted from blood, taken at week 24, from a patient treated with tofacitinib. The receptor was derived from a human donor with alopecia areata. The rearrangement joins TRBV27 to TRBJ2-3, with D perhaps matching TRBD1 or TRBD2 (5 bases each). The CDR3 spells CASTWGRGSSSTQYF. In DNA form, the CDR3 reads TGTGCCAGCACCTGGGGACGAGGGTCCTCCTCTACGCAGTATTTT.